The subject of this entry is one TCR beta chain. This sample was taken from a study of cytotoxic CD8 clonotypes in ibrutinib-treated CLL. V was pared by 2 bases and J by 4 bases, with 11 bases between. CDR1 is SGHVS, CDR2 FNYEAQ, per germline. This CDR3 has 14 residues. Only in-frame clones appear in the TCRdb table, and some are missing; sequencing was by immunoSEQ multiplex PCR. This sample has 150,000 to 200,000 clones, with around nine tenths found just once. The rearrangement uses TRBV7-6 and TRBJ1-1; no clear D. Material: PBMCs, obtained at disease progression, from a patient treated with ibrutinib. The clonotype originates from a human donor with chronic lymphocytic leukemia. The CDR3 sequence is CASSLNAGSTEAFF. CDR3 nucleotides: TGTGCCAGCAGCTTAAACGCAGGAAGCACTGAAGCTTTCTTT.